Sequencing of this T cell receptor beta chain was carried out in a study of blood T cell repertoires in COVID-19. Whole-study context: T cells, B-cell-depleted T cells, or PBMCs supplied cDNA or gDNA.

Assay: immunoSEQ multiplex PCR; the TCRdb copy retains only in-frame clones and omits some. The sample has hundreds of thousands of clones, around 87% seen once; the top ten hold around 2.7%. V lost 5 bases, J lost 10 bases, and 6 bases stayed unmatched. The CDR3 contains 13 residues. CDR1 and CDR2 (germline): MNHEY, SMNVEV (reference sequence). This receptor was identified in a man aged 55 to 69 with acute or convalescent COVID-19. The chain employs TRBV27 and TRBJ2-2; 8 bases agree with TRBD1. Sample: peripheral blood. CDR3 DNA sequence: TGTGCCAGCAGTCCCTCGGGACAGGCGGAGCTGTTTTTT. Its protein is CASSPSGQAELFF.